The sequence of this T cell receptor (beta chain) was determined in a study of T cell responses to AZD1222 COVID-19 vaccine. Overall study context: Second-dose intervals of approximately 4 or approximately 12 weeks were pooled. Study-wide results and caveats: Only after the peak T cell response were repertoires sampled. Unmutated variant regions are reportedly the target of nearly half of TCRs that are spike-specific. Vaccine-associated CD4 TCRs spanned spike, dominant at 160-218 and 743-854.

Concerning this clone itself: Antigen specificity is unknown.

Measured with immunoSEQ multiplex PCR; TCRdb has only the in-frame clones, and not every one. The repertoire holds 110,000 or so clones, with around nine tenths as singletons. V was trimmed by 4 bases and J by 4 bases, leaving 10 bases between them. CDR3 length: 13 residues. Germline CDR1 reads MDHEN; CDR2 reads SYDVKM. This chain connects TRBV28 to TRBJ1-2; no clear D gene. Sequenced here: peripheral blood, sampled on day 0 of AZD1222 vaccination. The origin of this receptor is an adult in good health. The CDR3 loop is CASSYPKAYGYTF. DNA of the CDR3: TGTGCCAGCAGTTACCCAAAGGCCTATGGCTACACCTTC.